The text below deals with one TCR beta chain. TCRdb's table, derived via immunoSEQ multiplex PCR, lists solely in-frame clones and lacks some. The sample has 77,000 or so clones, around 94% seen once; the top ten hold approximately 20%. The data stem from a study of OX40 agonist ivuxolimab in advanced cancers. This CDR3 has 15 residues. The germline V gene encodes CDR1 SGHNT and CDR2 YYREEE (reference sequence). With 4 bases removed from V and 4 bases from J, the gap between germline ends came to 17 bases. The genes are TRBV5-4 and TRBJ1-1; weak D call: TRBD1 (5 bases). The receptor's source is an adult with an advanced solid tumor such as melanoma, head and neck, liver or kidney cancer. The sample in question was CD4+ or CD8+ T cells sorted from blood, obtained in a trial of the OX40 agonist ivuxolimab. CDR3 sequence: CASSITFGGTTEAFF. The CDR3 DNA reads as TGTGCCAGCAGCATTACCTTTGGGGGAACCACTGAAGCTTTCTTT.